This passage covers 30 T cell receptor beta chains from one sample sequenced in a study of T cell changes during pregnancy in multiple sclerosis. Measured with immunoSEQ multiplex PCR; TCRdb has only the in-frame clones, and not every one. Of roughly 120,000 clones in the sample, 80% to 95% were seen once. The source material was peripheral blood, sampled in the third trimester of pregnancy. The receptors come from a female donor with multiple sclerosis, enrolled in a pregnancy study.

The chain joins TRBV19 to TRBJ1-2; D gene ambiguous. The CDR3 spans 16 residues. V was shortened by 4 bases and J by 2 bases, with 17 bases between the two germline ends. Germline CDR1 is LNHDA and CDR2 is SQIVND (reference sequence). CDR3 amino acids: CASSKPIMGGNYGYTF. The DNA for the CDR3 is TGTGCCAGTAGTAAGCCCATCATGGGAGGAAACTATGGCTACACCTTC.

The sample holds one count of this clone. V gene TRBV30 combines with J gene TRBJ1-1, with unresolved D. The CDR3 is 11 amino acids. The germline V and J ends were trimmed by 7 bases and 10 bases, with 16 bases remaining between them. Per germline, CDR1 GTSNPN and CDR2 SVGIG (reference sequence). The CDR3 here is CAYPGPSGAFF. The DNA of the CDR3 is TGTGCCTACCCTGGCCCTTCGGGAGCTTTCTTT.

The chain recombines TRBV2 with TRBJ1-1; 8 nucleotides match TRBD1. V lost 8 bases, J lost 1 base, and 3 bases stayed unmatched. Germline CDR1 is SNHLY and CDR2 is FYNNEI. The CDR3 loop spans 13 amino acids. The DNA of the CDR3 is TGTGCCAGCGGGGACAGGCGGAACACTGAAGCTTTCTTT. This translates into CASGDRRNTEAFF.

The rearrangement links TRBV10-3 to TRBJ2-1; 8 bases agree with TRBD1. This CDR3 is 13 amino acids long. The V gene end was trimmed by 5 bases and the J gene end by 8 bases; junction bases not matched to a gene: 5. Per germline, CDR1 ENHRY and CDR2 SYGVKD. The CDR3 DNA reads TGTGCCATCAGTTATGACAGGGGCGATGAGCAGTTCTTC. It encodes CAISYDRGDEQFF.

This clone was seen only a few times. The chain combines TRBV9 with TRBJ2-1; D uncertain. The CDR3 is 11 residues long. Germline CDR1 is SGDLS and CDR2 is YYNGEE. Trimming took off 3 bases at V and 7 bases at J, with 5 bases between the two ends. The CDR3 protein is CASSGTNEQFF. The CDR3 coding sequence is TGTGCCAGCAGCGGCACTAATGAGCAGTTCTTC. Complete variable domain (other parts from reference TRBV9 and TRBJ2-1): DSGVTQTPKHLITATGQRVTLRCSPRSGDLSVYWYQQSLDQGLQFLIQYYNGEERAKGNILERFSAQQFPDLHSELNLSSLELGDSALYFCASSGTNEQFFGPGTRLTVL.

The V gene is TRBV5-1, the J gene TRBJ2-5; no clear D. The CDR3 consists of 15 residues. V was trimmed by 0 bases and J by 5 bases, leaving 14 bases between them. CDR1 and CDR2 from the germline V gene are SGHRS and YFSETQ. This chain's CDR3 is CASSLATGAGETQYF. Here the CDR3 DNA reads TGCGCCAGCAGCTTGGCGACGGGTGCCGGCGAGACCCAGTACTTC.

The gene calls are TRBV27 and TRBJ1-4, with D unresolved. CDR1 MNHEY and CDR2 SMNVEV come from the germline V gene (reference sequence). The CDR3 extends over 13 amino acids. V lost 5 bases, J lost 7 bases, and 11 bases lay in between. CDR3 residues: CASSRGPTEKLFF. CDR3 DNA: TGTGCCAGCAGTCGGGGTCCTACTGAAAAACTGTTTTTT.

The rearrangement links TRBV5-6 to TRBJ2-1; TRBD1 matches at 7 bases. This CDR3 spans 15 amino acids. Germline lookup yields CDR1 SGHDT and CDR2 YYEEEE. V shed 4 bases, J shed 3 bases, and the junction held 7 bases outside the gene matches. DNA for the CDR3: TGTGCCAGCAGCCCTCCGGGACAGTTCTACAATGAGCAGTTCTTC. Encoded protein: CASSPPGQFYNEQFF.

J is TRBJ1-1 and V is TRBV19, with D perhaps TRBD1 (5 bases). CDR3 length: 14 residues. Looked up from germline, CDR1 is LNHDA and CDR2 is SQIVND (reference sequence). With 6 bases removed from V and 3 bases from J, the gap between germline ends came to 14 bases. Here the CDR3 DNA reads TGTGCCAGTAGGCTGCAGGGAGGGGACACTGAAGCTTTCTTT. Translating gives CASRLQGGDTEAFF. Full variable domain (rest looked up from reference TRBV19 and TRBJ1-1): DGGITQSPKYLFRKEGQNVTLSCEQNLNHDAMYWYRQDPGQGLRLIYYSQIVNDFQKGDIAEGYSVSREKKESFPLTVTSAQKNPTAFYLCASRLQGGDTEAFFGQGTRLTVV.

The V gene is TRBV15, the J gene TRBJ2-1, with 7 bases aligning to TRBD1. Germline trimming cut 3 bases from V and 7 bases from J; bases unmatched to any gene: 15. Germline lookup yields CDR1 LNHNV and CDR2 YYDKDF (reference sequence). The CDR3 covers 17 residues. CDR3 in DNA: TGTGCCACCAGCAGTAGGTTCGGGACAGAGTTAAGAAATGAGCAGTTCTTC. This gives the protein CATSSRFGTELRNEQFF.

V and J are TRBV6-5 and TRBJ2-5; 8 positions agree with TRBD1. Germline CDR1 reads MNHEY; CDR2 reads SVGAGI. The CDR3 spans 14 residues. V lost 10 bases to trimming and J lost 2 bases; unmatched junction nucleotides: 9. This CDR3 is CATTGTGWQETQYF. The CDR3 DNA is TGTGCCACCACCGGGACAGGATGGCAAGAGACCCAGTACTTC.

This clone was recorded only once. This chain links TRBV4-2 with TRBJ2-6; the D is unclear. The CDR3 loop spans 14 amino acids. Germline CDR1 and CDR2: LGHNA and YNFKEQ. The V gene lost 2 bases and the J gene lost 4 bases, with 6 bases spanning the gap. DNA of the CDR3: TGTGCCAGCAGCCAATCCATCGGGGCCAACGTCCTGACTTTC. Its protein product is CASSQSIGANVLTF.

This clone was observed once. The J gene is TRBJ2-7, the V gene TRBV5-4, with 8 positions matching TRBD1. The V gene end was trimmed by 4 bases and the J gene end by 6 bases; junction bases not matched to a gene: 6. This CDR3 is 13 amino acids long. Germline CDR1 is SGHNT and CDR2 is YYREEE (reference sequence). CDR3 sequence reads: CASSTDRGGEQYF. For the CDR3, the DNA is TGTGCCAGCAGCACCGACAGGGGTGGCGAGCAGTACTTC.

The rearrangement joins TRBV19 to TRBJ2-1; D perhaps matches TRBD2 (6 bases). Germline loops: CDR1 LNHDA, CDR2 SQIVND (reference sequence). The ends were cut back, 1 base at V and 0 bases at J, with 7 bases in the middle. The CDR3 has 15 residues. CDR3: CASSIASASYNEQFF. Here the CDR3 DNA reads TGTGCCAGTAGTATAGCTAGCGCCTCCTACAATGAGCAGTTCTTC. The full variable domain, its missing parts supplied by reference TRBV19 and TRBJ2-1, is DGGITQSPKYLFRKEGQNVTLSCEQNLNHDAMYWYRQDPGQGLRLIYYSQIVNDFQKGDIAEGYSVSREKKESFPLTVTSAQKNPTAFYLCASSIASASYNEQFFGPGTRLTVL.

The J gene is TRBJ1-2, the V gene TRBV18, with D maybe TRBD1 (6 bases). The germline V gene has CDR1 KGHSH and CDR2 LQKENI. The CDR3 is 14 residues long. Trimming removed 5 bases at V and 4 bases at J, with 14 bases between. CDR3 sequence reads: CASSGGQWPYGYTF. CDR3 DNA sequence: TGTGCCAGCTCAGGAGGACAGTGGCCCTATGGCTACACCTTC.

The gene calls are TRBV10-2 and TRBJ1-1; D is unclear. Germline CDR1 is WSHSY and CDR2 is SAAADI. V shed 5 bases and J shed 0 bases, with 7 bases lying between them. This CDR3 spans 13 amino acids. CDR3 DNA: TGCGCCAGCAGTATTACGGTGAACACTGAAGCTTTCTTT. This translates into CASSITVNTEAFF.

The chain joins TRBV19 to TRBJ1-3; possibly TRBD1 for D (6 bases). The CDR3 is made up of 14 amino acids. V shed 6 bases and J shed 0 bases, with 9 bases lying between them. Germline CDR1 is LNHDA and CDR2 is SQIVND (reference sequence). The CDR3 nucleotides are TGTGCCAGTAGCGGACAGTTCTCTGGAAACACCATATATTTT. This sequence encodes CASSGQFSGNTIYF.

The rearrangement links TRBV7-9 to TRBJ2-2, with TRBD2 as a possible D gene (6 bases). The germline gives CDR1 SEHNR, CDR2 FQNEAQ (reference sequence). CDR3 length: 16 amino acids. The ends were cut back, 8 bases at V and 5 bases at J, with 21 bases in the middle. The CDR3 protein is CASGPLAGIGTGELFF. CDR3 coding DNA: TGTGCCAGCGGGCCCCTCGCGGGGATCGGGACCGGGGAGCTGTTTTTT.

The V and J genes are TRBV9 and TRBJ2-3; 9 bases map to TRBD2. The CDR3 length is 15 residues. V lost 1 base and J lost 2; bases outside the gene matches: 2. Germline values: CDR1 SGDLS, CDR2 YYNGEE. CDR3 sequence reads: CASSVLAGNTDTQYF. The CDR3, as DNA: TGTGCCAGCAGCGTACTAGCGGGGAACACAGATACGCAGTATTTT.

J is TRBJ1-1 and V is TRBV2, with D possibly matching TRBD1 (5 bases). The CDR3 is 13 amino acids. With 6 bases removed from V and 0 bases from J, the gap between germline ends came to 8 bases. Germline V gene data show CDR1 as SNHLY and CDR2 as FYNNEI. CDR3 sequence: CASRGLVNTEAFF. In DNA form, the CDR3 reads TGTGCCAGCAGGGGGCTCGTGAACACTGAAGCTTTCTTT.

The V gene is TRBV5-4, the J gene TRBJ1-2, with D perhaps TRBD1 (5 bases). Deletions cut 0 bases from V and 8 bases from J, with 20 bases between. CDR1 is SGHNT and CDR2 is YYREEE in the germline V gene (reference sequence). The CDR3 is 16 amino acids. CDR3 DNA: TGTGCCAGCAGCTTGGCTCTAACACCTGAGAAGGGGGGCTACACCTTC. It encodes CASSLALTPEKGGYTF.

The CDR3 nucleotides are TGTGCCAGCAGCTTCGGACAGGCCGGAAAAGCTTTCTTT. Residues: CASSFGQAGKAFF. V usage is TRBV28 and J usage is TRBJ1-1; 7 bases map to TRBD1. The V segment lost 6 bases and the J segment 9 bases; nucleotides outside the gene matches: 10. The CDR3 consists of 13 residues. Germline V gives CDR1 MDHEN, CDR2 SYDVKM.

This chain uses TRBV9 with TRBJ2-1, with TRBD1 matching over 9 bases. With 7 bases clipped from V and 6 bases from J, the junction kept 11 bases outside the gene matches. The V gene's germline CDR1 is SGDLS and CDR2 YYNGEE. The length of the CDR3 is 15 residues. The CDR3 region is CASAEGQGWGNEQFF. The CDR3 DNA sequence: TGTGCCAGCGCTGAGGGACAGGGCTGGGGCAATGAGCAGTTCTTC.

The chain has TRBV5-4 and TRBJ2-7; 8 bases are shared with TRBD1. J gave up 4 bases and V 4 bases, and 4 bases lay outside the gene matches. CDR1 and CDR2 from the germline V gene are SGHNT and YYREEE (reference sequence). The CDR3 is 13 amino acids. CDR3 sequence reads: CASSPRTGYEQYF. DNA for the CDR3: TGTGCCAGCAGCCCCCGGACAGGGTACGAGCAGTACTTC.

The chain carries TRBV5-6 and TRBJ2-3; 8 positions match TRBD2. Per the germline V gene, CDR1 is SGHDT and CDR2 is YYEEEE. The CDR3 sequence is 14 residues long. V dropped 5 bases and J dropped 2; count of bases not matched to a gene: 4. The CDR3 DNA follows: TGTGCCAGCAGAGCGGGAGTCGTCACAGATACGCAGTATTTT. Residues: CASRAGVVTDTQYF.

The chain carries TRBV18 and TRBJ2-7, with TRBD1 matching over 9 bases. The CDR3 is made up of 14 amino acids. CDR1 and CDR2 (germline): KGHSH, LQKENI. V shed 7 bases and J 6 bases; nucleotides not matched to a gene: 10. CDR3 bases: TGTGCCAGCTGGACCGGGACAGGGCCCCCCGAGCAGTACTTC. It is translated as CASWTGTGPPEQYF.

Here the CDR3 reads CASSATGLSSYEQYF. The CDR3 coding sequence is TGTGCCAGCAGTGCGACAGGGCTGTCCTCCTACGAGCAGTACTTC. The chain is built from TRBV6-1 and TRBJ2-7; 7 nucleotides line up with TRBD1. This CDR3 is built from 15 residues. The germline V gene encodes CDR1 MNHNS and CDR2 SASEGT. With V trimmed by 4 bases and J by 0 bases, 6 bases remained unmatched.

Only one count was recorded for this clone. The V and J genes are TRBV9 and TRBJ2-1; D not resolved. With 0 bases removed from V and 0 bases from J, the gap between germline ends came to 10 bases. The CDR3 is made up of 16 amino acids. Per the germline V gene, CDR1 is SGDLS and CDR2 is YYNGEE. The CDR3 nucleotides read TGTGCCAGCAGCGTAGTAAGCCAAAGCTCCTACAATGAGCAGTTCTTC. Translating it yields CASSVVSQSSYNEQFF.

V and J are TRBV19 and TRBJ2-5, with a weak D call TRBD2 (7 bases). V shed 9 bases and J shed 5 bases, with 22 bases lying between them. Germline lookup yields CDR1 LNHDA and CDR2 SQIVND (reference sequence). The CDR3 is 15 amino acids. DNA of the CDR3: TGTGCCAGCGCGACGGTAGGGGGGGCTCGGGAGACCCAGTACTTC. Protein sequence: CASATVGGARETQYF.

The chain carries TRBV2 and TRBJ2-1, with 10 bases aligning to TRBD2. The CDR3 runs to 14 residues. Germline CDR1 is SNHLY and CDR2 is FYNNEI. Unmatched junction bases numbered 8, after V lost 6 bases and J lost 9 bases. The CDR3 here is CASSGSGGAVEQFF. CDR3 coding DNA: TGTGCCAGCAGCGGCAGCGGGGGGGCGGTTGAGCAGTTCTTC.